One and the same sample provided the 15 T cell receptor beta chains below, sequenced in a study of cytomegalovirus exposure and HLA in healthy donors. A multiplex PCR was run with 60 Vbeta primers and 13 Jbeta primers. Assay: immunoSEQ multiplex PCR; the TCRdb copy retains only in-frame clones and omits some. The top ten clones hold 2.1% of a sample with some 110,000 clones, around 75% of them seen once. The sequenced sample consisted of PBMCs. The receptors were sampled from a man younger than 40 in good health and CMV-seronegative.

This clone was recorded only once. The J gene is TRBJ1-1, the V gene TRBV30; D gene uncertain. The CDR3 covers 15 residues. Per germline, CDR1 GTSNPN and CDR2 SVGIG (reference sequence). The V gene lost 0 bases and the J gene lost 4 bases, with 15 bases spanning the gap. The CDR3 region is CAWSVPGGITTEAFF. CDR3 bases: TGTGCCTGGAGTGTACCAGGAGGGATTACCACTGAAGCTTTCTTT. Full variable domain (outside the CDR3, taken from reference TRBV30 and TRBJ1-1): SQTIHQWPATLVQPVGSPLSLECTVEGTSNPNLYWYRQAAGRGLQLLFYSVGIGQISSEVPQNLSASRPQDRQFILSSKKLLLSDSGFYLCAWSVPGGITTEAFFGQGTRLTVV.

With regard to this clone: At one of its ends the junction is not consistent with the germline gene, which may arise from a read error. The gene calls are TRBV10-2 and TRBJ2-2; the match to TRBD1 covers 10 bases. Germline CDR1 WSHSY, CDR2 SAAADI. The CDR3 loop spans 13 amino acids. The CDR3 DNA follows: TGCGCCAGCAGTGAGACCGGACAGGGGGAGTTGTTTTTT. This translates into CASSETGQGELFF.

The chain recombines TRBV6-1 with TRBJ1-1; D might be TRBD1 (6 bases). The CDR3 has 13 residues. Germline V gives CDR1 MNHNS, CDR2 SASEGT. Trimming took off 0 bases at V and 4 bases at J, with 6 bases between the two ends. The CDR3 DNA is TGTGCCAGCAGTGAAGCACAGGGCACTGAAGCTTTCTTT. Translated: CASSEAQGTEAFF.

The V and J genes are TRBV5-1 and TRBJ2-5, with 8 bases lining up with TRBD2. The V and J ends lost 4 bases and 5 bases, in that order; junction bases with no gene match: 10. CDR3 length: 15 residues. The germline V gene encodes CDR1 SGHRS and CDR2 YFSETQ. The CDR3 sequence: CASSASREGPETQYF. CDR3 in DNA: TGCGCCAGCAGCGCCTCCCGGGAGGGCCCCGAGACCCAGTACTTC.

This chain connects TRBV14 to TRBJ2-5; a possible D gene is TRBD2 (6 bases). Trimming took 0 bases from V and 3 from J, leaving 17 bases between them. This CDR3 region has 17 residues. CDR1 and CDR2 (germline): SGHDN, FVKESK. The CDR3 DNA is TGTGCCAGCAGCCAAGATTCCCCGGGAGTGGTAAAAGAGACCCAGTACTTC. It is translated as CASSQDSPGVVKETQYF.

The chain has TRBV19 and TRBJ1-1; possibly TRBD1 for D (6 bases). The V gene's germline CDR1 is LNHDA and CDR2 SQIVND (reference sequence). CDR3 size: 13 residues. The V gene lost 5 bases and the J gene lost 11 bases, with 18 bases spanning the gap. CDR3 in DNA: TGTGCCAGTAGTCTTTACACAGGGACCGTCGCTTTCTTT. Protein: CASSLYTGTVAFF.

The rearrangement uses TRBV5-6 and TRBJ2-7; TRBD2 aligns across 9 bases. V lost 4 bases, J lost 2 bases, and 4 bases stayed unmatched. The germline V gene has CDR1 SGHDT and CDR2 YYEEEE. The CDR3 has 14 residues. Here the CDR3 reads CASSDSGGTYEQYF. The CDR3 nucleotides are TGTGCCAGCAGCGATAGCGGGGGCACCTACGAGCAGTACTTC.

This clone was picked up a small number of times. This chain connects TRBV6-6 to TRBJ1-4; possibly TRBD1 for D (6 bases). The length of the CDR3 is 16 residues. CDR1 is MNHNY and CDR2 is SVGAGI in the germline V gene (reference sequence). The ends were cut back, 0 bases at V and 8 bases at J, with 16 bases in the middle. CDR3 in amino acids: CASSYSRGTGTEKLFF. CDR3 DNA: TGTGCCAGCAGTTACTCAAGGGGGACGGGTACCGAAAAACTGTTTTTT.

This clone was observed a few times. CDR3 amino acids: CSVAPDSFSYNEQFF. The CDR3 DNA follows: TGCAGCGTTGCCCCCGACTCGTTCTCCTACAATGAGCAGTTCTTC. The V and J genes are TRBV29-1 and TRBJ2-1; D gene ambiguous. CDR3 length: 15 residues. Germline CDR1 reads SQVTM; CDR2 reads ANQGSEA. With 4 bases removed from V and 0 bases from J, the gap between germline ends came to 13 bases.

Written as DNA, the CDR3 is TGTGCCCGGGGGACAGGGGGAAACACCATATATTTT. Its protein product is CARGTGGNTIYF. V usage is TRBV30 and J usage is TRBJ1-3, with 9 bases fitting TRBD1. The CDR3 sequence is 12 residues long. After removal of 8 bases from V and 4 bases from J, the junction contained 3 bases not matched to a gene. Germline CDR1 is GTSNPN and CDR2 is SVGIG (reference sequence).

This clone was observed a few times. The J gene is TRBJ2-5, the V gene TRBV9; D possibly corresponds to TRBD1 (5 bases). Germline V gives CDR1 SGDLS, CDR2 YYNGEE. This CDR3 has 13 amino acids. V lost 3 bases to trimming and J lost 12 bases, with 18 bases between them. CDR3 sequence reads: CASSGGPQETEYF. The CDR3 nucleotides read TGTGCCAGCAGCGGAGGACCTCAAGAGACAGAGTACTTC.

The V call is TRBV25-1, the J call TRBJ1-2, with TRBD1 matching over 8 bases. CDR3 length equals 16 residues. From germline, CDR1 is MGHDK and CDR2 SYGVNS. The ends lost 2 bases at V and 8 bases at J; junction bases unmatched: 13. The CDR3 region has the DNA TGTGCCAGCAGTGAAGTCCGGGACAGGTCTGTTGGCGGCTACACCTTC. Residues: CASSEVRDRSVGGYTF.

Only a few counts were recorded for this clone. The chain recombines TRBV28 with TRBJ1-1; D perhaps matches TRBD1 (6 bases). V was pared by 5 bases and J by 5 bases, with 15 bases between. This CDR3 region has 14 residues. The germline V gene has CDR1 MDHEN and CDR2 SYDVKM. The CDR3 region has the DNA TGTGCCAGCAGTACCACAGGGTTTAAGACTGAAGCTTTCTTT. It codes for CASSTTGFKTEAFF.

The genes are TRBV7-7 and TRBJ2-7; D is perhaps TRBD1 (6 bases). Trimming cost V 1 base and J 8 bases, with 15 bases left between them. Per the germline V gene, CDR1 is SSHAT and CDR2 is FNYEAQ (reference sequence). The CDR3 length is 14 residues. The CDR3 loop is CASSLDYREVKQYF. The CDR3 bases are TGTGCCAGCAGCTTAGACTACAGGGAAGTGAAGCAGTACTTC.

The chain uses TRBV5-5 and TRBJ2-2; 9 nucleotides line up with TRBD1. The CDR3 sequence is 15 residues long. V gave up 8 bases and J gave up 5 bases; unmatched junction bases: 10. Germline-derived CDR1 and CDR2 are SGHKS and YYEKEE (reference sequence). The CDR3 loop reads CASTGGAGKTGELFF. The CDR3 bases are TGTGCCAGTACAGGGGGCGCGGGAAAAACCGGGGAGCTGTTTTTT.